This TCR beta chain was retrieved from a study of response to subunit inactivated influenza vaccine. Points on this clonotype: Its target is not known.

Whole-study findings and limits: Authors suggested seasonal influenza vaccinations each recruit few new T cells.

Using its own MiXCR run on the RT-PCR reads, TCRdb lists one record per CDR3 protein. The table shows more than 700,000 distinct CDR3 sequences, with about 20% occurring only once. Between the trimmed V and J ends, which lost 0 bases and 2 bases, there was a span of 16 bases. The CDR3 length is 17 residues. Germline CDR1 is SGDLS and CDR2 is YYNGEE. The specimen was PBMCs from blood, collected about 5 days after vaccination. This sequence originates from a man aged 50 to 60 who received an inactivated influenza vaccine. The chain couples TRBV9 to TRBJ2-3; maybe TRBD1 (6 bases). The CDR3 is CASSVVDGDTFTDTQYF. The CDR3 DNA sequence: TGTGCCAGCAGCGTAGTAGATGGGGACACATTCACAGATACGCAGTATTTT.